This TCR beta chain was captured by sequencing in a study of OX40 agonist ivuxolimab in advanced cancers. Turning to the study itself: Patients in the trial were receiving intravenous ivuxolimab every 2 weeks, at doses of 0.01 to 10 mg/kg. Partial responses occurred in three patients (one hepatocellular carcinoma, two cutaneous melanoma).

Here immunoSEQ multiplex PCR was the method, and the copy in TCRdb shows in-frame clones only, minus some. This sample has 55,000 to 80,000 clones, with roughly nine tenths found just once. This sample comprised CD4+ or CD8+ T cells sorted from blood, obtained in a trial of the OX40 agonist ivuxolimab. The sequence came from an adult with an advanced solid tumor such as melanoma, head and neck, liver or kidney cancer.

CDR3 loop: CAWSVGGARETQYF. Written as DNA, the CDR3 is TGTGCCTGGAGTGTAGGGGGGGCTCGTGAGACCCAGTACTTC. This chain joins TRBV30 and TRBJ2-5, with a possible D match to TRBD2 (7 bases). This CDR3 has 14 residues. The germline CDR1 and CDR2 sequences are GTSNPN and SVGIG (reference sequence). The V gene lost 0 bases and the J gene lost 5 bases, with 13 bases spanning the gap.